The following is a TCR beta chain sequence with its context. This entry belongs to a study of shared T cell receptors in the human thymus. Method: immunoSEQ multiplex PCR; TCRdb's copy keeps in-frame clones and lacks some. The data contain approximately 730,000 clones, roughly 88% of them singletons. This CDR3 is 13 amino acids long. CDR1 SGHNT and CDR2 YYREEE come from the germline V gene (reference sequence). Trimming pared 2 bases from V and 5 bases from J, leaving 10 bases between. The sample also formed part of further work on human thymus T cells. From that paper: Having corrective surgery for congenital heart defects, healthy Finnish infants were the ones who donated. Thymic samples were excised during corrective heart operations. Within thymic and blood repertoires, V and J gene usage appeared to be biased. Related research examined unrelated individuals and reported that their thymic repertoires overlapped highly.

The clonotype was recovered from a girl less than two years old with a congenital heart defect. Sample: thymocytes. The J gene is TRBJ2-5, the V gene TRBV5-4, with D possibly being TRBD2 (5 bases). CDR3 loop: CASSFIERETQYF. The CDR3 nucleotides read TGTGCCAGCAGCTTTATCGAGCGGGAGACCCAGTACTTC.